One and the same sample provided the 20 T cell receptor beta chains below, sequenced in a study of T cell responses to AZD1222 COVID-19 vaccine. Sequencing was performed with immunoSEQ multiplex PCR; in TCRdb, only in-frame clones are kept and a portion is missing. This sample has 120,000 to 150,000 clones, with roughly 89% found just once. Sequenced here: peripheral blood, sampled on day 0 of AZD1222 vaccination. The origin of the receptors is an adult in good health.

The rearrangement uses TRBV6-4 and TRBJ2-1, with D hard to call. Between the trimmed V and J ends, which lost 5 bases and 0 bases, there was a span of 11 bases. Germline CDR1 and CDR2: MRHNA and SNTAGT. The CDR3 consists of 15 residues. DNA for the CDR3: TGTGCCAGCAGTACCGACCAGACCTCCTACAATGAGCAGTTCTTC. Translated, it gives CASSTDQTSYNEQFF.

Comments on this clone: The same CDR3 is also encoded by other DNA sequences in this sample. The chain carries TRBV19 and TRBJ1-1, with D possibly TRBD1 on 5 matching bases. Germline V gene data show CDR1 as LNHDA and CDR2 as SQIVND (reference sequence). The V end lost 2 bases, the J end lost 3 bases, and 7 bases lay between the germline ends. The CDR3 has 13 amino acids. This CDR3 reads CASSIRGDTEAFF. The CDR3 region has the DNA TGTGCCAGTAGTATAAGGGGAGACACTGAAGCTTTCTTT.

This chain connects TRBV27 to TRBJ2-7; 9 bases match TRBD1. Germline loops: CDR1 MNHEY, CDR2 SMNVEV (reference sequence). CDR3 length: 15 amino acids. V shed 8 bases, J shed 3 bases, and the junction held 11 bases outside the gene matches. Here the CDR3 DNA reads TGTGCCAGCGATCCCAAGACGGGACAGGGCTACGAGCAGTACTTC. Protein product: CASDPKTGQGYEQYF.

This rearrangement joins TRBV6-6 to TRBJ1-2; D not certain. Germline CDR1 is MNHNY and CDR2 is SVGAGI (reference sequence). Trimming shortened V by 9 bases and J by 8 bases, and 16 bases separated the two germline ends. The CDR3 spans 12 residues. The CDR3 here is CASSVGLSGYTF. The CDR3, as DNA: TGTGCCAGTTCCGTCGGACTTTCCGGCTACACCTTC.

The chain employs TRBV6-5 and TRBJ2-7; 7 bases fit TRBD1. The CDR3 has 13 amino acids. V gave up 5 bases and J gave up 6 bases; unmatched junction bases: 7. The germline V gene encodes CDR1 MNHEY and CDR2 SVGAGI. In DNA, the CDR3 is TGTGCCAGCAGTAAACAGGGGTGGCGCGAGCAGTACTTC. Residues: CASSKQGWREQYF.

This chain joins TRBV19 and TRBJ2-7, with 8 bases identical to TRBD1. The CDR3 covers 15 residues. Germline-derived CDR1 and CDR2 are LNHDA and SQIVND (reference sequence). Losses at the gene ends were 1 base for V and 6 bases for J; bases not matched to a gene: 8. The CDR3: CASSIAGTGGGEQYF. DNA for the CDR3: TGTGCCAGTAGTATAGCAGGGACAGGCGGCGGCGAGCAGTACTTC.

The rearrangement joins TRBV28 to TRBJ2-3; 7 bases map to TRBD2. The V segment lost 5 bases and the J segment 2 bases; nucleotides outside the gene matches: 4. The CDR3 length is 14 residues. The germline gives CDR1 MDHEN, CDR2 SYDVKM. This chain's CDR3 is CASSATSVTDTQYF. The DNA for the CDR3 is TGTGCCAGCAGTGCCACTAGCGTCACAGATACGCAGTATTTT.

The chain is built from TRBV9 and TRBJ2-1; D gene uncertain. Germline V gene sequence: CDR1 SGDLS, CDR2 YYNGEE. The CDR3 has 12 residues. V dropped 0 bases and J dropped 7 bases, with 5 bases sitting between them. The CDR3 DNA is TGTGCCAGCAGCGTAGGTGTGAATGAGCAGTTCTTC. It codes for CASSVGVNEQFF.

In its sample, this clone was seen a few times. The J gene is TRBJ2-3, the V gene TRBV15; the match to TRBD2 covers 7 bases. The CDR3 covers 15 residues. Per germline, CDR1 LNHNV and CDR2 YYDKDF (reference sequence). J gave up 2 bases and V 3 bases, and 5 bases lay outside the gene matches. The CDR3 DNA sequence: TGTGCCACCAGCAGCTCTAGCGGTGCCACAGATACGCAGTATTTT. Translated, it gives CATSSSSGATDTQYF.

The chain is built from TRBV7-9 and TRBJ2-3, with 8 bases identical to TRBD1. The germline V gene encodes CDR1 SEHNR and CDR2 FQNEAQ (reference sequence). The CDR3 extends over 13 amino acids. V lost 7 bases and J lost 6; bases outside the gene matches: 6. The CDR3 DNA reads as TGTGCCAGCACCAACTCAGGGGGCGATACGCAGTATTTT. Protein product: CASTNSGGDTQYF.

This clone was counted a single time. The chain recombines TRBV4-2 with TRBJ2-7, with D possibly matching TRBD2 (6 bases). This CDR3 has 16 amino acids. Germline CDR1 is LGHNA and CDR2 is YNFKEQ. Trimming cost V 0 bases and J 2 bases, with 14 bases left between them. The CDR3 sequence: CASSQERGSGTYEQYF. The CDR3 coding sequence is TGTGCCAGCAGCCAAGAGAGGGGTAGCGGCACCTACGAGCAGTACTTC.

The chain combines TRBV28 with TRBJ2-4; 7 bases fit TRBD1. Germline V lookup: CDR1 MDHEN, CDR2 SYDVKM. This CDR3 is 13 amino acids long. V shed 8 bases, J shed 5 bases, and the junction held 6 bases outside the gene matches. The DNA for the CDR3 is TGTGCCAGCTCCGCGACAGGGCAAAACATTCAGTACTTC. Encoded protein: CASSATGQNIQYF.

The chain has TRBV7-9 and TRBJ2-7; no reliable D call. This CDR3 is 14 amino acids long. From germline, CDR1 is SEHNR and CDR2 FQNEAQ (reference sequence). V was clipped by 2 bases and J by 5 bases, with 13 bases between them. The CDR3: CASSLKDAVNEQYF. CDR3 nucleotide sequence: TGTGCCAGCAGCTTAAAGGACGCGGTAAACGAGCAGTACTTC.

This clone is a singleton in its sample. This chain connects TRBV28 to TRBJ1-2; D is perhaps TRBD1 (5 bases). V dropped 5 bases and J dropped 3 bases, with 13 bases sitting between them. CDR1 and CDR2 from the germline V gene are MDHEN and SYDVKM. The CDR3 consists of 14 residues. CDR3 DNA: TGTGCCAGCAGTCGGACAATGATTTACTATGGCTACACCTTC. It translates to CASSRTMIYYGYTF.

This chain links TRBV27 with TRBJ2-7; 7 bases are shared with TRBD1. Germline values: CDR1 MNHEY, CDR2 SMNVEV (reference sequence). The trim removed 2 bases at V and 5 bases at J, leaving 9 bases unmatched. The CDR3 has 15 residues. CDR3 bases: TGTGCCAGCAGTTTAGGGCAGGGGGAAGGTCACGAGCAGTACTTC. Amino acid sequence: CASSLGQGEGHEQYF.

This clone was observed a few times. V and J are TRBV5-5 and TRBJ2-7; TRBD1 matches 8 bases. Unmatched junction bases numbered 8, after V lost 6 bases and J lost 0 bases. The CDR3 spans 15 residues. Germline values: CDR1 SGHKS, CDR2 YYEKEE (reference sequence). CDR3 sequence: CASTRGQASSYEQYF. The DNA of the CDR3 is TGTGCCAGCACCAGGGGACAGGCGTCCTCCTACGAGCAGTACTTC. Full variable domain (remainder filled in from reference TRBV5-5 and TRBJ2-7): DAGVTQSPTHLIKTRGQQVTLRCSPISGHKSVSWYQQVLGQGPQFIFQYYEKEERGRGNFPDRFSARQFPNYSSELNVNALLLGDSALYLCASTRGQASSYEQYFGPGTRLTVT.

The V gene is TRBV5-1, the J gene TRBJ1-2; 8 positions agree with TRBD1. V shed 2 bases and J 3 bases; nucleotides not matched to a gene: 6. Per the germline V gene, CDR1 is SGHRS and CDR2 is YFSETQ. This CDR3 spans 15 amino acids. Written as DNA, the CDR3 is TGCGCCAGCAGCTTTGGACAGGGAATGTACTATGGCTACACCTTC. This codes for CASSFGQGMYYGYTF.

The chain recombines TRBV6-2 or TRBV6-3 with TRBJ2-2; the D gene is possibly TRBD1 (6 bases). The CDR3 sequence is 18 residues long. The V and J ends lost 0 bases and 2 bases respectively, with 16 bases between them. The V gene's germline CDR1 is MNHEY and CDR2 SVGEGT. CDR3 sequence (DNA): TGTGCCAGCAGTTACTCGATTTCCCAGGGGATTAACACCGGGGAGCTGTTTTTT. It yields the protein CASSYSISQGINTGELFF.

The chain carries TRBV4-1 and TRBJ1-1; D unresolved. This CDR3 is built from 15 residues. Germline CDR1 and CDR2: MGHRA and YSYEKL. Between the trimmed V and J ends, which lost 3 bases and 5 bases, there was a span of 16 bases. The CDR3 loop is CASSQIPGLETEAFF. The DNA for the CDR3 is TGCGCCAGCAGCCAGATCCCAGGTCTGGAGACTGAAGCTTTCTTT.

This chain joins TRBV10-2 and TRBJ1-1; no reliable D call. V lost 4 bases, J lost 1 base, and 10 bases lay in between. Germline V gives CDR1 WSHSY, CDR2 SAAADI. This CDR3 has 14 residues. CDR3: CASSVARENTEAFF. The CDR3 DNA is TGCGCCAGCAGTGTTGCACGGGAGAACACTGAAGCTTTCTTT.